The entry below describes one T cell receptor (beta chain). Its matching antigen is unknown. The sample is drawn from a study of T-cell memory formation after mild COVID-19. Study background: In these data, TCR clusters were largely donor specific.

Findings and caveats of the study: Clones contracting across day 15 to 85 had a balanced CD4/CD8 profile; later expanding clones leaned CD4+.

The V end was cut by 0 bases, the J end by 1 base, with 11 bases between. CDR3 length equals 16 residues. The germline gives CDR1 MNHNY, CDR2 SVGAGI (reference sequence). TCRdb itself ran the 5' RACE reads through MiXCR, one entry per CDR3 protein. The table lists approximately 400,000 distinct CDR3 sequences, about 20% of them singletons, with under 25% in the top ten. The rearrangement joins TRBV6-6 to TRBJ2-3, with TRBD1 as a possible D gene (6 bases). The sample taken for sequencing was PBMCs or a T cell subset sorted from them (not recorded which). The source is a young man who had mild COVID-19 (a few samples of this study predate the infection). Cell type and time point are not known. The CDR3 protein is CASSYSSRGGTDTQYF. Written as DNA, the CDR3 is TGTGCCAGCAGTTACTCAAGCAGGGGAGGCACAGATACGCAGTATTTT.